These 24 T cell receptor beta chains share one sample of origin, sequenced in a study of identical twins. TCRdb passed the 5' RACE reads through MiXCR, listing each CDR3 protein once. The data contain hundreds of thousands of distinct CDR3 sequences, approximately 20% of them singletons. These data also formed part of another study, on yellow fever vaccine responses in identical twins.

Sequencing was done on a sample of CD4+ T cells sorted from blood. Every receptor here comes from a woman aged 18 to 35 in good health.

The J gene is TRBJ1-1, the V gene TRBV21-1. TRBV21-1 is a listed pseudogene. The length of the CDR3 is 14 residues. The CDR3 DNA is TGTGCCAGCAGCATGCGACCGAGGAACACTGAAGCTTTCTTT. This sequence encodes CASSMRPRNTEAFF.

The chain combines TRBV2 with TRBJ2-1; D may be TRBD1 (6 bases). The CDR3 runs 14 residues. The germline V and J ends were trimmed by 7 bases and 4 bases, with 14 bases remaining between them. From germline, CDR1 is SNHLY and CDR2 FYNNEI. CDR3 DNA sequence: TGTGCCAGCACCCGGGACATAGCATACAATGAGCAGTTCTTC. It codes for CASTRDIAYNEQFF.

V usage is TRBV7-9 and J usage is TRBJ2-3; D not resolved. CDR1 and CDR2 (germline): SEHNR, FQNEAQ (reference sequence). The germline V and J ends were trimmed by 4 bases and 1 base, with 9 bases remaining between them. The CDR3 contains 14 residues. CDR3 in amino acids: CASSSSAGTDTQYF. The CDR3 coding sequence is TGTGCCAGCAGCTCGTCGGCGGGCACAGATACGCAGTATTTT.

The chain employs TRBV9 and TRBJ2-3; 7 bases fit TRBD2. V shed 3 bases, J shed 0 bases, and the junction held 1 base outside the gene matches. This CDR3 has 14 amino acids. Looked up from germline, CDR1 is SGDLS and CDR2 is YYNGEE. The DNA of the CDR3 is TGTGCCAGCAGCGCTAGCGGTAGCACAGATACGCAGTATTTT. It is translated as CASSASGSTDTQYF.

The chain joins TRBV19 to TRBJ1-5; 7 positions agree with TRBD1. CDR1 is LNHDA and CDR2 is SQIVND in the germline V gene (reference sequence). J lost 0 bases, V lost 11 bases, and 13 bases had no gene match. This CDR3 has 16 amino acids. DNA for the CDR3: TGTGCCTCGACAGGGCCCGCCGTCACTAGCAATCAGCCCCAGCATTTT. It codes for CASTGPAVTSNQPQHF.

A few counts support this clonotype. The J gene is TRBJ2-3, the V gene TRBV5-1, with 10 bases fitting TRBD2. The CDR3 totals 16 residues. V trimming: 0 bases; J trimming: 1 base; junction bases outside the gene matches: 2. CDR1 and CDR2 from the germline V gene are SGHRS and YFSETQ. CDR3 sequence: CASSLGGTSGTDTQYF. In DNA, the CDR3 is TGCGCCAGCAGCTTGGGGGGGACTAGCGGCACAGATACGCAGTATTTT.

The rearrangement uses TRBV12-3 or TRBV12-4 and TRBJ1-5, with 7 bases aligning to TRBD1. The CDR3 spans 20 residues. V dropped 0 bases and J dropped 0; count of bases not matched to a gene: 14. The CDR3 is CASSLASGTAHPYSNQPQHF. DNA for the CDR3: TGTGCCAGCAGTTTAGCGTCGGGGACAGCCCACCCATATAGCAATCAGCCCCAGCATTTT.

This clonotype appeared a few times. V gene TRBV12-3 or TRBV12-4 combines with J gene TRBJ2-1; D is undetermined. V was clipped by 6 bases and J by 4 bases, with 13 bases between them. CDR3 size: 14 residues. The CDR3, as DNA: TGTGCCAGCAGCCCCGACTTGCTTTACAATGAGCAGTTCTTC. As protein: CASSPDLLYNEQFF.

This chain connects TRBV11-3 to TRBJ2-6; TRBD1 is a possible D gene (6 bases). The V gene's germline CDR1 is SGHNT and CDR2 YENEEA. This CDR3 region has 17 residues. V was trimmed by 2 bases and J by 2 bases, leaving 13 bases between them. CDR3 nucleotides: TGTGCCAGCAGCTTACCCAGGGGTGGTGCTGGGGCCAACGTCCTGACTTTC. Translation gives CASSLPRGGAGANVLTF.

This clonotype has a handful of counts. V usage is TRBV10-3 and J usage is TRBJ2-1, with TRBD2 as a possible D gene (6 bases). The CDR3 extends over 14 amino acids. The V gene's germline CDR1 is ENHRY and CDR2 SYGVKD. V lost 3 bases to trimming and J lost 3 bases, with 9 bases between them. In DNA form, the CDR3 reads TGTGCCATCAGTGATAGCGGAAACTACAATGAGCAGTTCTTC. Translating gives CAISDSGNYNEQFF.

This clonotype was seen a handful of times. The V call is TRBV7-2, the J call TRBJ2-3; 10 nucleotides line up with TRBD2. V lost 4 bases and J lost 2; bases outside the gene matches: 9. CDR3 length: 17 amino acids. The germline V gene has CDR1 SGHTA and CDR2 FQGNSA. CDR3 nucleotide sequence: TGTGCCAGCAGCTACTCCACACTAGCGGGGTACACAGATACGCAGTATTTT. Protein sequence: CASSYSTLAGYTDTQYF.

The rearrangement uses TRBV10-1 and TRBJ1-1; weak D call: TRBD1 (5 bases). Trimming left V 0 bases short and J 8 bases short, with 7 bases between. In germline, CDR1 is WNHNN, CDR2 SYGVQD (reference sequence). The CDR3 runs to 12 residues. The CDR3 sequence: CASSESAGEAFF. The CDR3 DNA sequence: TGCGCCAGCAGTGAGTCGGCAGGGGAAGCTTTCTTT.

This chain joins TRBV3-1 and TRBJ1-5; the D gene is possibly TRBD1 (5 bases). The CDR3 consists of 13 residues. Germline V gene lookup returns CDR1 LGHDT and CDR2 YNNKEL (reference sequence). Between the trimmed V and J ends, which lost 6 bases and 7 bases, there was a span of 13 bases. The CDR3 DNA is TGTGCCAGCAGTGGCCAGGGTATCCAGCCCCAGCATTTT. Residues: CASSGQGIQPQHF. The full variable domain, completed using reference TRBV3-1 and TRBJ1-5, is DTAVSQTPKYLVTQMGNDKSIKCEQNLGHDTMYWYKQDSKKFLKIMFSYNNKELIINETVPNRFSPKSPDKAHLNLHINSLELGDSAVYFCASSGQGIQPQHFGDGTRLSIL.

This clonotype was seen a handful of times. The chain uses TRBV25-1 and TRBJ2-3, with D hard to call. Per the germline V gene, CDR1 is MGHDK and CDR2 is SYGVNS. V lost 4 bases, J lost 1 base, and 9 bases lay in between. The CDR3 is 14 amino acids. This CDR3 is CASSGLRGTDTQYF. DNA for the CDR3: TGTGCCAGCAGTGGCCTACGTGGCACAGATACGCAGTATTTT. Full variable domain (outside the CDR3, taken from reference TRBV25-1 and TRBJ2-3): EADIYQTPRYLVIGTGKKITLECSQTMGHDKMYWYQQDPGMELHLIHYSYGVNSTEKGDLSSESTVSRIRTEHFPLTLESARPSHTSQYLCASSGLRGTDTQYFGPGTRLTVL.

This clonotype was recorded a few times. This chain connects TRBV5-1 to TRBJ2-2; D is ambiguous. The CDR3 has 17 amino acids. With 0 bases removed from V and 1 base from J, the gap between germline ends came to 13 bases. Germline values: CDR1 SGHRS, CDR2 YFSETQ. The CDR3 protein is CASSLAEDSLNTGELFF. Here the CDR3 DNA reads TGCGCCAGCAGCTTGGCCGAAGACTCTCTGAACACCGGGGAGCTGTTTTTT.

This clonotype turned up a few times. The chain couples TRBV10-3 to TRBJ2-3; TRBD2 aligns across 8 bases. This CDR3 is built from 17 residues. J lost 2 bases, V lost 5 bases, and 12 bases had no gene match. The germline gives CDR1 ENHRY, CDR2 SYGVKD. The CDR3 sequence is CAISFSGSIRVTDTQYF. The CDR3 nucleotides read TGTGCCATCAGTTTCAGCGGGAGCATTCGCGTCACAGATACGCAGTATTTT.

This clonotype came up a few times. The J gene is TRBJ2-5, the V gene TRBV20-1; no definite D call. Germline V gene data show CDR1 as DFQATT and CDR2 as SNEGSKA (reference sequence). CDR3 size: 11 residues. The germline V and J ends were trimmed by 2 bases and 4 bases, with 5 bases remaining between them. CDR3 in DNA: TGCAGTGCTAGACATTTAGAGACCCAGTACTTC. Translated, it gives CSARHLETQYF.

This CDR3 is CASSPIMTGEYTGELFF. The CDR3 DNA reads TGTGCCAGCAGTCCTATCATGACAGGAGAGTACACCGGGGAGCTGTTTTTT. This chain connects TRBV2 to TRBJ2-2, with a possible D match to TRBD1 (6 bases). CDR1 and CDR2 (germline): SNHLY, FYNNEI. V lost 5 bases to trimming and J lost 3 bases, with 19 bases between them. The CDR3 extends over 17 amino acids.

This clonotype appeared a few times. The CDR3 DNA is TGTGCCAGCAGCTTGGCACCGGGACAGGGCTACGAGCAGTACTTC. This encodes CASSLAPGQGYEQYF. The V gene is TRBV5-6, the J gene TRBJ2-7, with 9 bases lining up with TRBD1. This CDR3 is built from 15 residues. After removal of 0 bases from V and 3 bases from J, the junction contained 4 bases not matched to a gene. CDR1 and CDR2 from the germline V gene are SGHDT and YYEEEE. Drawing the rest from reference TRBV5-6 and TRBJ2-7, the complete variable domain is DAGVTQSPTHLIKTRGQQVTLRCSPKSGHDTVSWYQQALGQGPQFIFQYYEEEERQRGNFPDRFSGHQFPNYSSELNVNALLLGDSALYLCASSLAPGQGYEQYFGPGTRLTVT.

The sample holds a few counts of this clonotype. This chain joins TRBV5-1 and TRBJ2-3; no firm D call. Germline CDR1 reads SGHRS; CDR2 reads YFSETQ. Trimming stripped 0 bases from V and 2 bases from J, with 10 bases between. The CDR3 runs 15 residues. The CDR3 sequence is CASSLAGSLTDTQYF. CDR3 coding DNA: TGCGCCAGCAGCTTGGCGGGTAGCCTCACAGATACGCAGTATTTT.

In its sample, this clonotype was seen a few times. CDR3 residues: CASSTGGGSPDEQFF. Here the CDR3 DNA reads TGTGCCAGCAGCACCGGCGGGGGTTCCCCCGATGAGCAGTTCTTC. The J gene is TRBJ2-1, the V gene TRBV7-2; TRBD2 aligns across 7 bases. V lost 5 bases and J lost 8; bases outside the gene matches: 12. CDR3 size: 15 residues. Germline CDR1 is SGHTA and CDR2 is FQGNSA.

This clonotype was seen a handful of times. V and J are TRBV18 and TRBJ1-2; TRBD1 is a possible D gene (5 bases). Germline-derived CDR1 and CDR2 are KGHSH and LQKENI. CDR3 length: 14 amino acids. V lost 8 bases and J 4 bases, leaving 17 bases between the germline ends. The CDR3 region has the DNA TGTGCCAGCGATTCGGGAGGGGCGTCCTATGGCTACACCTTC. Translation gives CASDSGGASYGYTF.

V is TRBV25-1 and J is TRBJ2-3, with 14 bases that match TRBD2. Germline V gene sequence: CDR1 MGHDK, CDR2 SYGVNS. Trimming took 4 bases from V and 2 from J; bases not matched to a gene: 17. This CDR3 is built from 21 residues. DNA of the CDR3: TGTGCCAGCAGTGCTCACAGGGGACTAGCGGGAGTCGGTGAGATCACAGATACGCAGTATTTT. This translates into CASSAHRGLAGVGEITDTQYF.

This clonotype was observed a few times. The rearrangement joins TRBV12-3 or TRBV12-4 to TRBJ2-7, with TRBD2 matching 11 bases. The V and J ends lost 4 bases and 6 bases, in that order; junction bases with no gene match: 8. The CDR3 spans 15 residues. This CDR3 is CASSSRTSGSSEQYF. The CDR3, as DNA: TGTGCCAGCAGTTCCCGAACTAGCGGGAGTTCCGAGCAGTACTTC.